Listed here are 23 T cell receptor beta chains from one sample, sequenced in a study of cytomegalovirus exposure and HLA in healthy donors. This PCR relied on a set of 60 Vbeta primers and 13 Jbeta primers. TCRdb's table, derived via immunoSEQ multiplex PCR, lists solely in-frame clones and lacks some. Here the sample table reports around 100,000 clones. Sequenced material: PBMCs. The receptors were gathered from a man aged 25-45 years in good health and CMV-seronegative.

On this clone: Within the sample, other DNA sequences also encode this same CDR3. The CDR3 DNA is TGCGCCAGCAGCCCGGCAGGGTCCGGAAACACCATATATTTT. It is translated as CASSPAGSGNTIYF. The chain recombines TRBV5-1 with TRBJ1-3; perhaps TRBD1 as D (5 bases). The CDR3 totals 14 residues. V lost 4 bases and J 4 bases, leaving 12 bases between the germline ends. CDR1 is SGHRS, CDR2 YFSETQ, per germline.

The chain couples TRBV7-9 to TRBJ2-2; tentatively, D is TRBD2 (6 bases). The germline CDR1 and CDR2 sequences are SEHNR and FQNEAQ (reference sequence). The CDR3 runs 15 residues. V was clipped by 7 bases and J by 7 bases, with 19 bases between them. The CDR3 spells CASTPRGGVGGELFF. The DNA for the CDR3 is TGTGCCAGCACCCCAAGAGGAGGGGTTGGCGGGGAGCTGTTTTTT.

The chain carries TRBV30 and TRBJ1-5; D perhaps matches TRBD1 (5 bases). The germline gives CDR1 GTSNPN, CDR2 SVGIG (reference sequence). This CDR3 is built from 13 residues. Trimming pared 3 bases from V and 0 bases from J, leaving 6 bases between. The CDR3 DNA sequence: TGTGCCTGGAGGGACAATAGCAATCAGCCCCAGCATTTT. Protein sequence: CAWRDNSNQPQHF.

The chain joins TRBV7-2 to TRBJ2-7; D gene uncertain. CDR3 length: 12 residues. Germline values: CDR1 SGHTA, CDR2 FQGNSA. V dropped 5 bases and J dropped 3 bases, with 8 bases sitting between them. CDR3 sequence reads: CASSQTYYEQYF. CDR3 nucleotide sequence: TGTGCCAGCAGCCAAACTTACTACGAGCAGTACTTC.

This rearrangement joins TRBV4-1 to TRBJ1-6; 8 nucleotides line up with TRBD1. With V trimmed by 7 bases and J by 7 bases, 12 bases remained unmatched. The CDR3 runs to 16 residues. Germline lookup yields CDR1 MGHRA and CDR2 YSYEKL. Written as DNA, the CDR3 is TGCGCCAGCACCACCTTCGCAGGGGGCCAAAATTCACCCCTCCACTTT. It codes for CASTTFAGGQNSPLHF.

CDR3 amino acids: CASSRTGGGEKLFF. As DNA, the CDR3 is TGTGCCAGCAGCCGGACAGGGGGCGGTGAAAAACTGTTTTTT. This rearrangement joins TRBV27 to TRBJ1-4; 11 nucleotides align to TRBD1. Germline V gene lookup returns CDR1 MNHEY and CDR2 SMNVEV (reference sequence). CDR3 size: 14 residues. V trimming: 6 bases; J trimming: 7 bases; junction bases outside the gene matches: 4.

The chain carries TRBV7-9 and TRBJ2-5; possible D gene TRBD2, 5 bases. Germline V gene data show CDR1 as SEHNR and CDR2 as FQNEAQ (reference sequence). Trimming removed 5 bases from V and 3 bases from J, with 13 bases in between. The CDR3 extends over 14 amino acids. CDR3 sequence (DNA): TGTGCCAGCAGCCCTTGGTGGCGGGAAGAGACCCAGTACTTC. It codes for CASSPWWREETQYF.

The chain has TRBV2 and TRBJ2-3, with 7 nucleotides matching TRBD2. The CDR3 extends over 15 amino acids. V shed 4 bases and J 5 bases; nucleotides not matched to a gene: 9. The germline gives CDR1 SNHLY, CDR2 FYNNEI. Here the CDR3 reads CASSVESGTGDTQYF. The CDR3, as DNA: TGTGCCAGCAGTGTCGAGAGCGGGACGGGAGATACGCAGTATTTT.

As to this clone: At one boundary the junction diverges from the germline segment, which might be a read error. This CDR3 is CASSLNRGQGLRIF. In nucleotides, the CDR3 is TGTGCCAGCAGTTTAAATCGAGGACAGGGCTTGCGGATCTTC. The V and J genes are TRBV27 and TRBJ1-2; 8 nucleotides line up with TRBD1. The germline CDR1 and CDR2 sequences are MNHEY and SMNVEV (reference sequence). There are 14 residues in the CDR3.

The gene calls are TRBV7-2 and TRBJ1-3, with 8 bases matching TRBD1. Looked up from germline, CDR1 is SGHTA and CDR2 is FQGNSA. V shed 5 bases and J 2 bases; nucleotides not matched to a gene: 5. The CDR3 totals 15 residues. CDR3 bases: TGTGCCAGCAGCCCCCGGACAGGGCCTGGAAACACCATATATTTT. It codes for CASSPRTGPGNTIYF.

The J gene is TRBJ2-2, the V gene TRBV11-1; D ambiguous. V was clipped by 3 bases and J by 4 bases, with 12 bases between them. CDR1 SGHAT and CDR2 FQDESV come from the germline V gene (reference sequence). The CDR3 totals 15 residues. The CDR3 DNA reads TGTGCCAGCAGCTTCGGTATCTTTGGCACCGGGGAGCTGTTTTTT. This encodes CASSFGIFGTGELFF. Full variable domain (outside the CDR3, taken from reference TRBV11-1 and TRBJ2-2): EAEVAQSPRYKITEKSQAVAFWCDPISGHATLYWYRQILGQGPELLVQFQDESVVDDSQLPKDRFSAERLKGVDSTLKIQPAELGDSAMYLCASSFGIFGTGELFFGEGSRLTVL.

V is TRBV6-5 and J is TRBJ1-2; 7 positions agree with TRBD1. Germline values: CDR1 MNHEY, CDR2 SVGAGI. The CDR3 consists of 15 residues. J was trimmed by 8 bases and V by 6 bases; bases with no gene match: 15. CDR3 in DNA: TGTGCCAGCAGCACTCTTTCCGGGACAGTCTTCGGCTACACCTTC. Its protein product is CASSTLSGTVFGYTF.

This chain connects TRBV5-1 to TRBJ1-5; TRBD1 is a possible D gene (6 bases). Per the germline V gene, CDR1 is SGHRS and CDR2 is YFSETQ. This CDR3 is 15 amino acids long. V dropped 0 bases and J dropped 5 bases, with 12 bases sitting between them. CDR3 coding DNA: TGCGCCAGCAGCTTGGACTCTGGGGGCGATCAGCCCCAGCATTTT. Amino acids: CASSLDSGGDQPQHF.

The V gene is TRBV29-1, the J gene TRBJ2-5; 8 bases line up with TRBD2. Germline V gene lookup returns CDR1 SQVTM and CDR2 ANQGSEA. This CDR3 contains 13 residues. Trimming took 7 bases from V and 3 from J; bases not matched to a gene: 7. The chain's CDR3 is CSGASGFEETQYF. The DNA of the CDR3 is TGCAGCGGGGCTAGCGGGTTCGAAGAGACCCAGTACTTC. Full variable domain (rest looked up from reference TRBV29-1 and TRBJ2-5): SAVISQKPSRDICQRGTSLTIQCQVDSQVTMMFWYRQQPGQSLTLIATANQGSEATYESGFVIDKFPISRPNLTFSTLTVSNMSPEDSSIYLCSGASGFEETQYFGPGTRLLVL.

The chain recombines TRBV12-5 with TRBJ2-7; D may be TRBD1 (6 bases). The V end lost 4 bases, the J end lost 5 bases, and 12 bases lay between the germline ends. The CDR3 runs to 13 residues. Germline assignment: CDR1 LGHNT and CDR2 FRNRAP. The CDR3 is CASGSTGSHEQYF. The CDR3 coding sequence is TGTGCTAGTGGTTCTACAGGGAGCCACGAGCAGTACTTC.

This chain connects TRBV5-4 to TRBJ2-1, with 12 positions matching TRBD1. Per the germline V gene, CDR1 is SGHNT and CDR2 is YYREEE (reference sequence). This CDR3 region has 16 residues. V dropped 5 bases and J dropped 5; count of bases not matched to a gene: 8. The CDR3 is CASRAYGTGGHNEQFF. CDR3 nucleotide sequence: TGTGCCAGCAGAGCTTATGGGACAGGGGGCCACAATGAGCAGTTCTTC. The complete variable domain, with remaining parts taken from reference TRBV5-4 and TRBJ2-1, reads ETGVTQSPTHLIKTRGQQVTLRCSSQSGHNTVSWYQQALGQGPQFIFQYYREEENGRGNFPPRFSGLQFPNYSSELNVNALELDDSALYLCASRAYGTGGHNEQFFGPGTRLTVL.

The CDR3 reads CASSVGSALTGGELFF. CDR3 sequence (DNA): TGTGCCAGCAGCGTAGGGTCAGCCTTAACAGGAGGGGAGCTGTTTTTT. V and J are TRBV9 and TRBJ2-2; the D gene is possibly TRBD1 (5 bases). Germline CDR1 and CDR2: SGDLS and YYNGEE. The CDR3 runs 16 residues. V was clipped by 0 bases and J by 8 bases, with 17 bases between them.

The DNA for the CDR3 is TGTGCCAGCAGTGACAGGGCTAGCGGGGGGTACAATGAGCAGTTCTTC. The encoded protein is CASSDRASGGYNEQFF. The chain couples TRBV6-4 to TRBJ2-1; 11 bases line up with TRBD2. The germline V gene encodes CDR1 MRHNA and CDR2 SNTAGT. The CDR3 covers 16 residues. With V trimmed by 2 bases and J by 4 bases, 4 bases remained unmatched.

The chain employs TRBV25-1 and TRBJ1-5; TRBD1 matches at 8 bases. The J segment lost 5 bases and the V segment lost 2 bases, leaving 8 bases of the junction unmatched. CDR3 length equals 16 residues. Germline CDR1 reads MGHDK; CDR2 reads SYGVNS. The CDR3 protein is CASSETRGLRDQPQHF. The DNA for the CDR3 is TGTGCCAGCAGTGAAACCAGGGGGCTCCGCGATCAGCCCCAGCATTTT.

The CDR3 DNA sequence: TGTGCCACCAGCAGAGATCCTTCCGAAAGGGGGACCATGACAGATACGCAGTATTTT. Protein sequence: CATSRDPSERGTMTDTQYF. V usage is TRBV15 and J usage is TRBJ2-3; D may be TRBD1 (6 bases). From germline, CDR1 is LNHNV and CDR2 YYDKDF (reference sequence). V was clipped by 0 bases and J by 3 bases, with 22 bases between them. This CDR3 spans 19 amino acids.

The rearrangement links TRBV29-1 to TRBJ2-5, with a weak D call TRBD1 (5 bases). Germline V lookup: CDR1 SQVTM, CDR2 ANQGSEA. The CDR3 totals 14 residues. V dropped 1 base and J dropped 5 bases, with 14 bases sitting between them. The CDR3 nucleotides read TGCAGCGTTGAAGTTCCTCAGGGTCGGGAGACCCAGTACTTC. This encodes CSVEVPQGRETQYF.

The gene calls are TRBV7-9 and TRBJ1-4; D call uncertain. Germline assignment: CDR1 SEHNR and CDR2 FQNEAQ (reference sequence). The CDR3 sequence is 14 residues long. V was clipped by 10 bases and J by 3 bases, with 15 bases between them. The CDR3 here is CATPLGSANEKLFF. The CDR3 bases are TGTGCCACCCCTCTAGGCTCAGCTAATGAAAAACTGTTTTTT.

This chain links TRBV6-5 with TRBJ1-5; 12 bases match TRBD1. The germline gives CDR1 MNHEY, CDR2 SVGAGI. CDR3 length: 14 residues. With 6 bases clipped from V and 7 bases from J, the junction kept 4 bases outside the gene matches. CDR3: CASRAGTGGQPQHF. Written as DNA, the CDR3 is TGTGCCAGCAGGGCCGGGACAGGGGGCCAGCCCCAGCATTTT.